A selection of T cell receptor beta chains follows, all from one sample in a study of T-cell reconstitution after alpha-beta-depleted transplantation in children. TCRdb reprocessed the PCR reads via MiXCR and lists one record per CDR3 protein. The sample includes 450,000 to 600,000 distinct CDR3 sequences, about a sixth of them seen just once. The sequencing here drew on PBMCs from the stem cell graft donor, taken from the stem cell graft. The source of these receptors is a human donor who donated a stem cell graft to a child with acute lymphoblastic leukemia. The CDR3 runs from the conserved cysteine through the conserved F or W. D genes are given only for firm matches. Only part of the rows carry a size: once, few, many, or a class if the clone is expanded.

j_call d_call v_call clone_size cdr3_nt cdr3_aa
TRBJ1-4 - TRBV18 - TGTGCCAGCTCTCCTTCAGTTGGAGCAACTAATGAAAAACTGTTTTTT CASSPSVGATNEKLFF
TRBJ2-3 - TRBV18 - TGTGCCAGCTCACCGAGTACCACAGATACGCAGTATTTT CASSPSTTDTQYF
TRBJ2-7 - TRBV12-3/TRBV12-4 - TGTGCCAGCAGTCCATCAGGCGGGGTTTACGAGCAGTACTTC CASSPSGGVYEQYF
TRBJ2-3 TRBD1 TRBV11-2 few TGTGCCAGCAGCTCCAGGGGGTATACGCAGTATTTT CASSSRGYTQYF
TRBJ2-3 TRBD1 TRBV20-1 few TGCAGTGCTAGAGATCTAGACAGGGGAAGCGATACGCAGTATTTT CSARDLDRGSDTQYF
TRBJ2-1 TRBD2 TRBV15 - TGTGCCACCAGCCCTAGCGGGATCCCCCTTCGGGACAATGAGCAGTTCTTC CATSPSGIPLRDNEQFF
TRBJ2-6 - TRBV10-2 - TGCGCCAGCAGTACAGGCTCCTTTGGGGCCAACGTCCTGACTTTC CASSTGSFGANVLTF
TRBJ2-5 TRBD2 TRBV5-6 few TGTGCCAGCACCTTAGCGGGAGGGAGGCAAGAGACCCAGTACTTC CASTLAGGRQETQYF
TRBJ2-1 TRBD1 TRBV27 - TGTGCCAGCAGCTACGACAGGGGGCGAGGCAATGAGCAGTTCTTC CASSYDRGRGNEQFF
TRBJ1-2 - TRBV21-1 - TGTGCCAGCAGCAAACCGGCGACGGTGATTAGAGAATATGGCTACACCTTC CASSKPATVIREYGYTF
TRBJ2-3 - TRBV5-2 - TGCGCCAGCAGCAACCGACAGGTTCGAACGGGAGGCCGGGTCACAGATACGCAGTATTTT CASSNRQVRTGGRVTDTQYF
TRBJ2-3 - TRBV5-1 few TGCGCCAGCAGCTTACAGGGAGCTAGCACAGATACGCAGTATTTT CASSLQGASTDTQYF
TRBJ2-1 - TRBV2 few TGTGCCAGCAGTCAAAGGCGTGAGCAGTTCTTC CASSQRREQFF
TRBJ2-5 TRBD2 TRBV9 many TGTGCCAGCAGCGTAGGAGAGAGGGAACTAGCGGGATGGGATGGGACCCAGTACTTC CASSVGERELAGWDGTQYF
TRBJ2-3 - TRBV6-1 few TGTGCCAGCAGTGAGAGGGTAGCAGATACGCAGTATTTT CASSERVADTQYF
TRBJ1-1 - TRBV15 few TGTGCCACCAGCTCAATACAGGGCTACACTGAAGCTTTCTTT CATSSIQGYTEAFF
TRBJ2-7 TRBD2 TRBV29-1 many TGCAGCGTTGAAGGCGGGGGCTACGAGCAGTACTTC CSVEGGGYEQYF
TRBJ2-1 - TRBV13 few TGTGCCAGCAGCCTACTAGTCGATGAGCAGTTCTTC CASSLLVDEQFF
TRBJ2-1 - TRBV5-6 - TGTGCCAGCAGCTTCCGGACGGGCCCTCGGTTCTTC CASSFRTGPRFF
TRBJ1-6 - TRBV3-1 few TGTGCCAGCAGCCGCGGACAGACCAATTCACCCCTCCACTTT CASSRGQTNSPLHF
TRBJ2-3 TRBD2 TRBV5-1 - TGCGCCAGCAGCTTTCCGGGACTAGCGGGAGTAGGTAAATATACGCAGTATTTT CASSFPGLAGVGKYTQYF
TRBJ1-1 - TRBV4-2 - TGTGCCAGCAGCCAAGTCGCGAACACTGAAGCTTTCTTT CASSQVANTEAFF
TRBJ2-6 TRBD1 TRBV10-3 few TGTGCCATCAATCACAGACCGGGACAGGGGCGGCGAGGGGCCAACGTCCTGACTTTC CAINHRPGQGRRGANVLTF
TRBJ2-7 - TRBV20-1 few TGCAGTGCTAGAGATCCGACTATGGACTACTCCTACGAGCAGTACTTC CSARDPTMDYSYEQYF
TRBJ2-3 TRBD2 TRBV5-4 few TGTGCCAGCAGTCTAAGCGGGAGGCTCACAGATACGCAGTATTTT CASSLSGRLTDTQYF
TRBJ2-7 - TRBV20-1 - TGCAGTGCTAACCCCCAAAGCTCCTACGAGCAGTACTTC CSANPQSSYEQYF
TRBJ1-1 TRBD1 TRBV7-8 - TGTGCCAGCATCGGACAGGCCGGGACTGAAGCTTTCTTT CASIGQAGTEAFF
TRBJ2-4 TRBD1 TRBV11-1 - TGTGCCAGCACGGGACAGCTAGCCAAAAACATTCAGTACTTC CASTGQLAKNIQYF
TRBJ1-4 TRBD1 TRBV20-1 few TGCAGTGCCACGGGACAGGGAATAGGAAAACTGTTTTTT CSATGQGIGKLFF
TRBJ1-5 - TRBV7-6 many TGTGCCAGCAGCTTAGAGGGTCATCAGCCCCAGCATTTT CASSLEGHQPQHF
TRBJ2-1 TRBD2 TRBV12-3/TRBV12-4 few TGTGCCAGCAGTTACGGCAGGGGAGCGGGGGATGAGCAGTTCTTC CASSYGRGAGDEQFF
TRBJ1-1 - TRBV15 - TGTGCCACCAGCAGAGATCGGCAGCTGGAGACTGAAACTTTCTTT CATSRDRQLETETFF
TRBJ2-1 - TRBV29-1 - TGCAGCGTTGAAGATCAAAGACTGACGCTCTACAATGAGCAGTTCTTC CSVEDQRLTLYNEQFF
TRBJ2-5 - TRBV3-1 few TGTGCCAGCAGCCAAGATCCGCGATGGGGGTTAGAGACCCAGTACTTC CASSQDPRWGLETQYF
TRBJ2-4 TRBD1 TRBV5-6 few TGTGCCAGCAGCTTGTCCGGGACAGGGAAAGCCAAAAACATTCAGTACTTC CASSLSGTGKAKNIQYF
TRBJ2-7 TRBD1 TRBV4-1 few TGCGCCAGCAGCAGTGGAACGACAGGGCCTCTGTCCTACGAGCAGTACTTC CASSSGTTGPLSYEQYF
TRBJ2-7 - TRBV25-1 - TGTGCCAGCAGTCTCGGCAGAATCTCCGAGCAGTACTTC CASSLGRISEQYF
TRBJ2-1 - TRBV5-1 - TGCGCCAGCAGCTCCCGGACCGCGCCGGACAATGAGCAGTTCTTC CASSSRTAPDNEQFF
TRBJ2-3 - TRBV5-1 few TGCGCCAGCAGCGAGGGACTGAACTTAGATACGCAGTATTTT CASSEGLNLDTQYF
TRBJ2-3 - TRBV6-1 - TGTGCCAGCAGTCCCCGATTCCCAGATGAGCAGTATTTT CASSPRFPDEQYF